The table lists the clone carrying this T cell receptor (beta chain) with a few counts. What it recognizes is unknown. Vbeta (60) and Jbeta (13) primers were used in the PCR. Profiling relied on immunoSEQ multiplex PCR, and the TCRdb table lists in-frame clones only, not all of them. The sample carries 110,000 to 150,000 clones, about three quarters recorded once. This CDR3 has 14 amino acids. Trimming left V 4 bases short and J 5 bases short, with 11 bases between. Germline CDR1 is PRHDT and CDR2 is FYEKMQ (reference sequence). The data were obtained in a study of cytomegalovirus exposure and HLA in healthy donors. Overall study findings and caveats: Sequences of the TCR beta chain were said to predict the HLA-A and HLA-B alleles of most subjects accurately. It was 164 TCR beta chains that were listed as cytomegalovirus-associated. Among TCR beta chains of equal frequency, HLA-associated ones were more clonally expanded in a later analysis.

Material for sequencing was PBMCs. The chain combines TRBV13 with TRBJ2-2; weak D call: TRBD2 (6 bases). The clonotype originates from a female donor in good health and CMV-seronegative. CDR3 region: CASSSTSWTGELFF. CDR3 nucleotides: TGTGCCAGCAGCTCGACTAGTTGGACCGGGGAGCTGTTTTTT.